This TCR beta chain emerged from a study of somatic mutations in cytotoxic T cells in rheumatoid arthritis. Findings of the study overall: Of the expanded CD8+ clones, the antigen targets were not known.

The sample holds a few counts of this clone. Its target is unknown. Clones were sequenced by immunoSEQ multiplex PCR, and TCRdb holds only the in-frame ones, with some missing. This sample yields about 36,000 clones, of which approximately 80% are seen a single time; about 3.2% belongs to the top ten. Once isolated by positive magnetic bead selection, the CD4+ and CD8+ cells had their purity checked by flow cytometry. The sample was CD8+ T cells sorted from blood. The receptor was isolated from a man in his forties in good health.

The CDR3 reads CASSEDSRGYTF. In DNA form, the CDR3 reads TGTGCCAGCAGCGAAGACAGCCGCGGCTACACCTTC. The chain has TRBV13 and TRBJ1-2; possibly TRBD1 for D (5 bases). Germline CDR1 reads PRHDT; CDR2 reads FYEKMQ (reference sequence). Trimming left V 5 bases short and J 8 bases short, with 12 bases between. The CDR3 loop spans 12 amino acids.